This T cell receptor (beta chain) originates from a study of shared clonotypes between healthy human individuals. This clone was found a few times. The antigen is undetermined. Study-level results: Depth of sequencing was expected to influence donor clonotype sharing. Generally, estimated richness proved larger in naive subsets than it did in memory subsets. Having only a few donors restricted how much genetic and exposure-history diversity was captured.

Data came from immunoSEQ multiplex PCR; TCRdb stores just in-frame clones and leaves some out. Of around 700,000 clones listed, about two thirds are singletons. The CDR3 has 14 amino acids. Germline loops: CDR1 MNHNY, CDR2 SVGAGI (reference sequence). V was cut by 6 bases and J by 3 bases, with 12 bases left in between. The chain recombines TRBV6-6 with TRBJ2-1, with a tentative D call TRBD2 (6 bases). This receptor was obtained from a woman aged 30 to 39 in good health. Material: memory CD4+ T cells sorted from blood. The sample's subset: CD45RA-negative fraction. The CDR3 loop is CASREPGDYNEQFF. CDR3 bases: TGTGCCAGCAGAGAGCCGGGAGACTACAATGAGCAGTTCTTC.